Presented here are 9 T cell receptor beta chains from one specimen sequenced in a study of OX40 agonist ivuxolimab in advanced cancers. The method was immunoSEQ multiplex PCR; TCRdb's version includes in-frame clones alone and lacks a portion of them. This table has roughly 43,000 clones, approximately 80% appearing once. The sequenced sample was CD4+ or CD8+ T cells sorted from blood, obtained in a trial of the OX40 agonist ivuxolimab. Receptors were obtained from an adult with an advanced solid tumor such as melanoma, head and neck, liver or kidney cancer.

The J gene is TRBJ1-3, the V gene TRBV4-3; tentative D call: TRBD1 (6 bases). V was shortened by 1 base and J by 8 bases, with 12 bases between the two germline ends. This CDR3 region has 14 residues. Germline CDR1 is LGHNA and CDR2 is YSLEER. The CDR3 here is CASSQVGARHTIYF. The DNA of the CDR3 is TGCGCCAGCAGCCAAGTGGGGGCGAGGCACACCATATATTTT.

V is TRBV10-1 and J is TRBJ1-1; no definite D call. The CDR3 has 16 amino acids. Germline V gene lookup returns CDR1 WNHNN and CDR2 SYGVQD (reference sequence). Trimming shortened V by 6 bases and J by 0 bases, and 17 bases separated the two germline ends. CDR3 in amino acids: CASRQRRTQMNTEAFF. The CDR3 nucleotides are TGCGCCAGCAGACAGCGGCGTACCCAGATGAACACTGAAGCTTTCTTT.

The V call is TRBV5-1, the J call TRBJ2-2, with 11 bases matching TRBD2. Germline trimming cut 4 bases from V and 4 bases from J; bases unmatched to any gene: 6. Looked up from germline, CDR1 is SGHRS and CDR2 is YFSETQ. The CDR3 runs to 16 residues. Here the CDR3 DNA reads TGCGCCAGCAGCCCGATAGCGGGGGGGCTCACCGGGGAGCTGTTTTTT. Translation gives CASSPIAGGLTGELFF.

The CDR3 reads CATGTGVVGEKLFF. In DNA form, the CDR3 reads TGTGCCACCGGAACAGGGGTTGTTGGGGAAAAACTGTTTTTT. This chain joins TRBV19 and TRBJ1-4, with 7 bases matching TRBD1. The CDR3 runs 14 residues. Germline CDR1 reads LNHDA; CDR2 reads SQIVND (reference sequence). V was clipped by 10 bases and J by 8 bases; unmatched bases: 13.

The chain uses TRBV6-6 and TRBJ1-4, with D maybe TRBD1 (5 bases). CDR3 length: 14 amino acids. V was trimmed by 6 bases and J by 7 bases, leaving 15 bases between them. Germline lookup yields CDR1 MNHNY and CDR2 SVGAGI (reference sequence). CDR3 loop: CASRHPREGEKLFF. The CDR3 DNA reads TGTGCCAGCAGACACCCCAGGGAGGGTGAAAAACTGTTTTTT.

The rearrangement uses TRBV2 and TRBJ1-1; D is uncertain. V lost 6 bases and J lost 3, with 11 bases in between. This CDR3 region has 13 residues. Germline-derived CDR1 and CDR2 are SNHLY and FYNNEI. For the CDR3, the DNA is TGTGCCAGCAGACTCGAGGGATACACTGAAGCTTTCTTT. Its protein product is CASRLEGYTEAFF.

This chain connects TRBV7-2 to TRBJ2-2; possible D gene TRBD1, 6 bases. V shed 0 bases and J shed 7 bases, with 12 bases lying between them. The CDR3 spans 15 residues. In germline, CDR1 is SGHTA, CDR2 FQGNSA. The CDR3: CASSLAQGRGGELFF. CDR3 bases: TGTGCCAGCAGCTTAGCTCAGGGGCGTGGCGGGGAGCTGTTTTTT. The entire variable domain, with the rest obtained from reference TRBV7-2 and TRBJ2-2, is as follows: GAGVSQSPSNKVTEKGKDVELRCDPISGHTALYWYRQSLGQGLEFLIYFQGNSAPDKSGLPSDRFSAERTGGSVSTLTIQRTQQEDSAVYLCASSLAQGRGGELFFGEGSRLTVL.

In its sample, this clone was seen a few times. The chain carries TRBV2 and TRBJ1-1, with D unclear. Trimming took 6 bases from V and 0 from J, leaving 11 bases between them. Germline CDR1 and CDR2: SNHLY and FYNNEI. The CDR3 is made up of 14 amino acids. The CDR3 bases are TGTGCCAGCAGGAGAGAGTCAATGAACACTGAAGCTTTCTTT. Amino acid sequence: CASRRESMNTEAFF.

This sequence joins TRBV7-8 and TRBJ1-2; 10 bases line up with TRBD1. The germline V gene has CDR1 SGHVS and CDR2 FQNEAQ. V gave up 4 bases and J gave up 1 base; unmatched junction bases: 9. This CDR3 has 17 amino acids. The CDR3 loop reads CASSSTGTGDINYGYTF. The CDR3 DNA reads TGTGCCAGCAGCTCGACCGGGACAGGGGATATTAACTATGGCTACACCTTC. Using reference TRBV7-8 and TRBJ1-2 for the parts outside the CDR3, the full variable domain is GAGVSQSPRYKVAKRGQDVALRCDPISGHVSLFWYQQALGQGPEFLTYFQNEAQLDKSGLPSDRFFAERPEGSVSTLKIQRTQQEDSAVYLCASSSTGTGDINYGYTFGSGTRLTVV.